This is a list of T cell receptor beta chains from one sample in a study of blood T cell repertoires in COVID-19. Method: immunoSEQ multiplex PCR; TCRdb's copy keeps in-frame clones and lacks some. The sample has about 62,000 clones, about nine tenths seen once. The source material was peripheral blood. Receptors originate from a woman at least 80 years old with acute or convalescent COVID-19. The CDR3 runs from the conserved cysteine through the conserved F or W. Each record gives: clone size, D gene, V gene, J gene, CDR3 DNA, CDR3 protein. D genes are given only for firm matches. Expanded clones are given a class, and other clones once, few, many or no size at all.

abundance: .; d_gene: .; v_gene: TRBV28; j_gene: TRBJ2-6; CDR3nt: TGTGCCAGCAGTTTAGAAGGGGCTGGGGCCAACGTCCTGACTTTC; CDR3aa: CASSLEGAGANVLTF
abundance: .; d_gene: TRBD2; v_gene: TRBV6-6; j_gene: TRBJ2-2; CDR3nt: TGTGCCAGCAGTTACAGGCTAGCGGGAGAGACCGGGGAGCTGTTTTTT; CDR3aa: CASSYRLAGETGELFF
abundance: .; d_gene: .; v_gene: TRBV23-1; j_gene: TRBJ1-1; CDR3nt: TGCGCCAGCAAGCCTAGGTGGGTGAACACTGAAGCTTTCTTT; CDR3aa: CASKPRWVNTEAFF
abundance: .; d_gene: .; v_gene: TRBV19; j_gene: TRBJ1-1; CDR3nt: TGTGCCAGTAGCACAGGGTGGGGCGGGACTGAAGCTTTCTTT; CDR3aa: CASSTGWGGTEAFF
abundance: .; d_gene: TRBD1; v_gene: TRBV6-1; j_gene: TRBJ1-5; CDR3nt: TGTGCCAGCAGTGAATCTAGGGACAGGGGTTTCCCTCAGCCCCAGCATTTT; CDR3aa: CASSESRDRGFPQPQHF
abundance: .; d_gene: .; v_gene: TRBV2; j_gene: TRBJ1-1; CDR3nt: TGTGCCAGCAGGGACAGCTATGGAGCCACTGAAGCTTTCTTT; CDR3aa: CASRDSYGATEAFF
abundance: .; d_gene: .; v_gene: TRBV6-2/TRBV6-3; j_gene: TRBJ1-5; CDR3nt: TGTGCCAGCAGTTACCCAGGGTATGAGCCCCAGCATTTT; CDR3aa: CASSYPGYEPQHF
abundance: .; d_gene: .; v_gene: TRBV3-1/TRBV3-2; j_gene: TRBJ2-7; CDR3nt: TGTGCCAGCAGCCAAGATTGGGCGTACGAGCAGTACTTC; CDR3aa: CASSQDWAYEQYF
abundance: .; d_gene: TRBD1; v_gene: TRBV18; j_gene: TRBJ1-6; CDR3nt: TGTGCCAGCTCACCGAGGGGACAGGGGATGGTCTATGATTCACCCCTCCACTTT; CDR3aa: CASSPRGQGMVYDSPLHF
abundance: few; d_gene: .; v_gene: TRBV10-3; j_gene: TRBJ1-5; CDR3nt: TGTGCCATCAGTGAGTCAACGGGGAGAGGTAGGAATCAGCCCCAGCATTTT; CDR3aa: CAISESTGRGRNQPQHF
abundance: .; d_gene: .; v_gene: TRBV28; j_gene: TRBJ1-1; CDR3nt: TGTGCCAGCAGGGTACACGGAGAGAACACTGAAGCTTTCTTT; CDR3aa: CASRVHGENTEAFF
abundance: .; d_gene: .; v_gene: TRBV2; j_gene: TRBJ2-5; CDR3nt: TGTGCCAGCAGTGATTCAGGGAGGGAGACCCAGTACTTC; CDR3aa: CASSDSGRETQYF
abundance: .; d_gene: .; v_gene: TRBV7-9; j_gene: TRBJ1-6; CDR3nt: TGTGCCAGCAGCGCCGCCCGGGGAACGTCCTATAATTCACCCCTCCACTTT; CDR3aa: CASSAARGTSYNSPLHF
abundance: .; d_gene: TRBD2; v_gene: TRBV28; j_gene: TRBJ2-3; CDR3nt: TGTGCCAGCAGCCCCGGTTGGAGCGGGAGCTTCCTCGATACGCAGTATTTT; CDR3aa: CASSPGWSGSFLDTQYF
abundance: .; d_gene: TRBD1; v_gene: TRBV5-1; j_gene: TRBJ1-1; CDR3nt: TGCGCCAGCAACCCCGGACAGGGGAGTAGTAGGGCTTTCTTT; CDR3aa: CASNPGQGSSRAFF
abundance: .; d_gene: TRBD1; v_gene: TRBV24-1; j_gene: TRBJ1-2; CDR3nt: TGTGCCACCAGGGGGACAGGGTTGACGGATGGCTACACCTTC; CDR3aa: CATRGTGLTDGYTF
abundance: .; d_gene: .; v_gene: TRBV7-3; j_gene: TRBJ2-7; CDR3nt: TGTGCCAGCAGCTTAGGGCGGGGCCCCTACGAGCAGTACTTC; CDR3aa: CASSLGRGPYEQYF
abundance: .; d_gene: TRBD1; v_gene: TRBV28; j_gene: TRBJ1-2; CDR3nt: TGTGCCAGCAGTTCAGGGGGTCCTAACTATGGCTACACCTTC; CDR3aa: CASSSGGPNYGYTF
abundance: once; d_gene: TRBD1; v_gene: TRBV6-6; j_gene: TRBJ1-5; CDR3nt: TGTGCCAGCAGTGAGGGACAGGGCCGGTCCCAGCATTTT; CDR3aa: CASSEGQGRSQHF
abundance: .; d_gene: TRBD2; v_gene: TRBV27; j_gene: TRBJ2-3; CDR3nt: TGTGCCAGCAGTTGGACTAGCGGGGGCACAGATACGCAGTATTTT; CDR3aa: CASSWTSGGTDTQYF
abundance: .; d_gene: TRBD1; v_gene: TRBV7-2; j_gene: TRBJ1-4; CDR3nt: TGTGCCAGCAGCTCACCCGGGACAGGGGGCGGAAAACTGTTTTTT; CDR3aa: CASSSPGTGGGKLFF
abundance: few; d_gene: .; v_gene: TRBV10-2; j_gene: TRBJ1-3; CDR3nt: TGCGCCAGCAACGCCCCAGGCGGAAACACCATATATTTT; CDR3aa: CASNAPGGNTIYF
abundance: .; d_gene: TRBD1; v_gene: TRBV27; j_gene: TRBJ1-1; CDR3nt: TGTGCCAGCAGTCCTAGACCGACAGGGCTCGGCACTGAAGCTTTCTTT; CDR3aa: CASSPRPTGLGTEAFF
abundance: .; d_gene: .; v_gene: TRBV7-9; j_gene: TRBJ2-5; CDR3nt: TGTGCCAGCAGCACCACTAGACAAGAGACCCAGTACTTC; CDR3aa: CASSTTRQETQYF
abundance: .; d_gene: .; v_gene: TRBV9; j_gene: TRBJ1-2; CDR3nt: TGTGCCAGCAGCGTAGTTCCCGACACCCTCGGCTATGGCTACACCTTC; CDR3aa: CASSVVPDTLGYGYTF
abundance: .; d_gene: .; v_gene: TRBV9; j_gene: TRBJ2-3; CDR3nt: TGTGCCAGCAGCGTAGGTCAGCGGAGCACAGATACGCAGTATTTT; CDR3aa: CASSVGQRSTDTQYF
abundance: .; d_gene: TRBD2; v_gene: TRBV18; j_gene: TRBJ2-1; CDR3nt: TGTGCCAGCTCACCGGAAACTAGCGATGAGCAGTTCTTC; CDR3aa: CASSPETSDEQFF